This T cell receptor beta chain emerged from a study of blood T cell repertoires in COVID-19. As for the study in general: Sites in the United States, Italy and Spain provided acute and convalescent COVID-19 samples.

CDR1 LGHDT and CDR2 YNNKEL come from the germline V gene (reference sequence). V lost 4 bases and J lost 1, with 10 bases in between. This CDR3 has 14 amino acids. Assay used: immunoSEQ multiplex PCR; TCRdb lists only in-frame clones, some missing. The sample lists 200,000 to 250,000 clones, approximately 82% occurring once. Specimen: peripheral blood. This sequence originates from a woman aged 18-35 years with acute or convalescent COVID-19. The J gene is TRBJ1-1, the V gene TRBV3-1 (or the pseudogene TRBV3-2), with D perhaps TRBD1 (6 bases). The CDR3 reads CASSRRGTNTEAFF. The CDR3 DNA sequence: TGTGCCAGCAGCCGCAGGGGTACGAACACTGAAGCTTTCTTT.